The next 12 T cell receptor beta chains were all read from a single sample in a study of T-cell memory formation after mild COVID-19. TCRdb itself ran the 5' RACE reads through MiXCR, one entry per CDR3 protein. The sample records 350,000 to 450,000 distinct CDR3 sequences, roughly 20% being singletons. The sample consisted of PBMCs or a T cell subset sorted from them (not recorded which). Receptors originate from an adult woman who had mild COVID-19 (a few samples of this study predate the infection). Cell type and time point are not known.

In DNA form, the CDR3 reads TGCAGTGCTAGAAATCGGGACAGGGGATGGGCATACGAGCAGTACTTC. This sequence encodes CSARNRDRGWAYEQYF. This chain connects TRBV20-1 to TRBJ2-7, with 10 positions matching TRBD1. Looked up from germline, CDR1 is DFQATT and CDR2 is SNEGSKA (reference sequence). The CDR3 is 16 amino acids. With 2 bases clipped from V and 4 bases from J, the junction kept 11 bases outside the gene matches.

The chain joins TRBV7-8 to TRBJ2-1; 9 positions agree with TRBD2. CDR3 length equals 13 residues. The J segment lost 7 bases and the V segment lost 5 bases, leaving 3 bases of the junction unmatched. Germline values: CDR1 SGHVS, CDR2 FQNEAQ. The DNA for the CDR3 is TGTGCCAGCAGCGTAGGACTAGCGAATGAGCAGTTCTTC. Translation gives CASSVGLANEQFF.

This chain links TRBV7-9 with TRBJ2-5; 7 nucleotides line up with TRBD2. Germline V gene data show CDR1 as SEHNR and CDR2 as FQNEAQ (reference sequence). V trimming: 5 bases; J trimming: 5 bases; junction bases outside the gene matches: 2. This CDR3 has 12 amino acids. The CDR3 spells CASSRGGETQYF. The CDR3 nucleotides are TGTGCCAGCAGCAGGGGAGGGGAGACCCAGTACTTC.

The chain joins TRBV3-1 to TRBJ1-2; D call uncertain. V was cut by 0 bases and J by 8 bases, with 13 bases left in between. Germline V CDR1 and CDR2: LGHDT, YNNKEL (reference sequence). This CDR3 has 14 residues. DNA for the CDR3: TGTGCCAGCAGCCAAGATGGTGGGATGAAGGGCTACACCTTC. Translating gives CASSQDGGMKGYTF.

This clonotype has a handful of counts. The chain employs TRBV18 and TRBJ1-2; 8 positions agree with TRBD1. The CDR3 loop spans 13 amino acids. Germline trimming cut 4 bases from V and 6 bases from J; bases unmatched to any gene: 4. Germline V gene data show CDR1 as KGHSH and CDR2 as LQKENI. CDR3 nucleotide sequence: TGTGCCAGCTCACAGACAGGGGAGGATGGCTACACCTTC. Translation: CASSQTGEDGYTF.

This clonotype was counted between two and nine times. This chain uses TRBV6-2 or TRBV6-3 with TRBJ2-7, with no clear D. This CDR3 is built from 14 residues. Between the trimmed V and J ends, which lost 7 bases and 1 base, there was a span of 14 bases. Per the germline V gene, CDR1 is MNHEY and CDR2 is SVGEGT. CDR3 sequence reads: CASTQDGTSYEQYF. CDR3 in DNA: TGTGCCAGCACTCAGGACGGAACTTCCTACGAGCAGTACTTC.

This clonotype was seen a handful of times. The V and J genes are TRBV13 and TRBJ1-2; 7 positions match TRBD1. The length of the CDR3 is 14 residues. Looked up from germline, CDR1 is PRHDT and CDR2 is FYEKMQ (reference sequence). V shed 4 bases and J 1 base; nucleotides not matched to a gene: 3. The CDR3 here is CASSWRDSNYGYTF. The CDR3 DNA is TGTGCCAGCAGCTGGAGGGACAGTAACTATGGCTACACCTTC.

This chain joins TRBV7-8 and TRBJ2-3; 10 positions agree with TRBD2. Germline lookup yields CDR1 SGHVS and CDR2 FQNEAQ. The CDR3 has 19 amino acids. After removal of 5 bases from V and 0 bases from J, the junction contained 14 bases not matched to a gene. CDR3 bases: TGTGCCAGCAGCCCGCGGGGGACTTTGACTAGCGGGAGCACAGATACGCAGTATTTT. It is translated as CASSPRGTLTSGSTDTQYF.

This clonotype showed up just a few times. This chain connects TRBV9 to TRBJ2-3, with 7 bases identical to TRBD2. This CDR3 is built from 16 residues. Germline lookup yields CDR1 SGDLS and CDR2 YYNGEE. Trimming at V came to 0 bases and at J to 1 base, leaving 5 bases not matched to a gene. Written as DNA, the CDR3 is TGTGCCAGCAGCGTAGGTGGACGGGGGGGCACAGATACGCAGTATTTT. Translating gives CASSVGGRGGTDTQYF.

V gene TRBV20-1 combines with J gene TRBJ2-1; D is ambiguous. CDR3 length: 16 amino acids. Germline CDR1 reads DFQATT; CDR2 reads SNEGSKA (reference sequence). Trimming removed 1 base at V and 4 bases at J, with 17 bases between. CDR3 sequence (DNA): TGCAGTGCTAGAGGGCTAACGCTAAATGAGTACAATGAGCAGTTCTTC. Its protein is CSARGLTLNEYNEQFF.

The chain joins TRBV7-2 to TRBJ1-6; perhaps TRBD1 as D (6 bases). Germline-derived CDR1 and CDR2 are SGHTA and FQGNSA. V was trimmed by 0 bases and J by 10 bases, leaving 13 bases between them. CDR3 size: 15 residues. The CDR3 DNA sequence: TGTGCCAGCAGCTTAGCCTACACAGGGAGCTCACCCCTCCACTTT. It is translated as CASSLAYTGSSPLHF.

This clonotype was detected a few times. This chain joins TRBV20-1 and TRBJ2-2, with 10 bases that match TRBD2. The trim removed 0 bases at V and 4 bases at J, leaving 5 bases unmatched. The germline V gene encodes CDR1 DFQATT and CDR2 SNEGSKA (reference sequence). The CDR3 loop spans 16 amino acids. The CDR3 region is CSARDLAGGPTGELFF. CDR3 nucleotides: TGCAGTGCTAGAGACTTAGCGGGGGGACCCACCGGGGAGCTGTTTTTT.